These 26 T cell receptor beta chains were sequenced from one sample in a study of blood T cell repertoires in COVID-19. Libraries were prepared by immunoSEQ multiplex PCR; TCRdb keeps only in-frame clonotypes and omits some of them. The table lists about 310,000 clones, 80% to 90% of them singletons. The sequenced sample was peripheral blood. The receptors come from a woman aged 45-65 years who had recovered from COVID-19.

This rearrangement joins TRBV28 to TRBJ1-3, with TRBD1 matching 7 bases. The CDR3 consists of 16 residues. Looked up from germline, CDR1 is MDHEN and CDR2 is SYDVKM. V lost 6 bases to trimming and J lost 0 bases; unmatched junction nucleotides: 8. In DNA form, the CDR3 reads TGTGCCAGCAGCCCCATGACAGGGCACTCTGGAAACACCATATATTTT. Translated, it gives CASSPMTGHSGNTIYF.

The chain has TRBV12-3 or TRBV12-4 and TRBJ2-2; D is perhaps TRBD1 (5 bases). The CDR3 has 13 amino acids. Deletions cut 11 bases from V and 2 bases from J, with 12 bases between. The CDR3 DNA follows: TGTGCCGCCCAGGGCTCAAACACCGGGGAGCTGTTTTTT. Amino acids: CAAQGSNTGELFF.

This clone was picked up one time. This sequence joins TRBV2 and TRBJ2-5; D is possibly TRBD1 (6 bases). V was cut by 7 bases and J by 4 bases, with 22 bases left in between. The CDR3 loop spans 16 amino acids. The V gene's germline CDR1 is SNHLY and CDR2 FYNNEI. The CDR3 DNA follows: TGTGCCAGCAAGGTCGGACGAATCAGGGGCGGAGAGACCCAGTACTTC. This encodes CASKVGRIRGGETQYF.

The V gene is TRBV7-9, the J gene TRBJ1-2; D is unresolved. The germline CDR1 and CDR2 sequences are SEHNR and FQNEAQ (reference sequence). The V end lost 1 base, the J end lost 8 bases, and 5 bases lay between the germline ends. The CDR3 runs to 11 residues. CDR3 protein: CASSLESGYTF. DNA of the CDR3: TGTGCCAGCAGCTTAGAAAGCGGCTACACCTTC.

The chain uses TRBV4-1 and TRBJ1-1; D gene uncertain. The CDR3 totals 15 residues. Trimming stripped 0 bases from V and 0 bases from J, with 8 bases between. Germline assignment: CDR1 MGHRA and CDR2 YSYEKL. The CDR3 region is CASSQEAVVNTEAFF. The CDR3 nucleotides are TGCGCCAGCAGCCAAGAAGCGGTGGTGAACACTGAAGCTTTCTTT.

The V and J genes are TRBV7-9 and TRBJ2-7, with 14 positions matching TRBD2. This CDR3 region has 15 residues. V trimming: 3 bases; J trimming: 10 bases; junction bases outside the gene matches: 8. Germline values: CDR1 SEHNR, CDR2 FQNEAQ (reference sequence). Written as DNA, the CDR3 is TGTGCCAGCAGCTTGGCAGGGGGACTAGCGGGAGAACAGTACTTC. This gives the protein CASSLAGGLAGEQYF.

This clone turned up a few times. The CDR3 loop is CASSPVRSGANVLTF. The DNA for the CDR3 is TGTGCCAGCAGCCCCGTCCGCTCTGGGGCCAACGTCCTGACTTTC. This rearrangement joins TRBV7-3 to TRBJ2-6, with D hard to call. Germline lookup yields CDR1 SGHTA and CDR2 FQGTGA. The CDR3 has 15 amino acids. Trimming removed 5 bases from V and 0 bases from J, with 8 bases in between. Full variable domain (remainder filled in from reference TRBV7-3 and TRBJ2-6): GAGVSQTPSNKVTEKGKYVELRCDPISGHTALYWYRQSLGQGPEFLIYFQGTGAADDSGLPNDRFFAVRPEGSVSTLKIQRTERGDSAVYLCASSPVRSGANVLTFGAGSRLTVL.

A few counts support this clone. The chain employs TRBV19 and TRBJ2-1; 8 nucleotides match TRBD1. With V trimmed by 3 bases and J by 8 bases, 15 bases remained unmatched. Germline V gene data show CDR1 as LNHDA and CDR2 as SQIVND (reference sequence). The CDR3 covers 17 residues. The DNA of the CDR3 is TGTGCCAGTAGTATTGCCTCCGGGACAGGTAGTAGCGATGAGCAGTTCTTC. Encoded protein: CASSIASGTGSSDEQFF. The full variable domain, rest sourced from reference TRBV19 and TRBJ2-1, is DGGITQSPKYLFRKEGQNVTLSCEQNLNHDAMYWYRQDPGQGLRLIYYSQIVNDFQKGDIAEGYSVSREKKESFPLTVTSAQKNPTAFYLCASSIASGTGSSDEQFFGPGTRLTVL.

This chain's CDR3 is CASSEGSIPGIQYF. CDR3 DNA sequence: TGTGCCAGCAGTGAAGGCAGTATTCCGGGCATTCAGTACTTC. V is TRBV6-1 and J is TRBJ2-4; no clear D. Trimming cost V 1 base and J 9 bases, with 13 bases left between them. Germline V CDR1 and CDR2: MNHNS, SASEGT. The CDR3 runs 14 residues.

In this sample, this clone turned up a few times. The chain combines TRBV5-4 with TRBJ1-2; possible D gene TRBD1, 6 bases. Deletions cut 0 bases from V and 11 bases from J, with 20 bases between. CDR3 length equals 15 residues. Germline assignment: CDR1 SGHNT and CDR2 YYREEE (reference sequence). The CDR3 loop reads CASSLAGRTAVGYTF. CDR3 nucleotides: TGTGCCAGCAGCTTGGCCGGCAGGACAGCCGTTGGTTACACCTTC.

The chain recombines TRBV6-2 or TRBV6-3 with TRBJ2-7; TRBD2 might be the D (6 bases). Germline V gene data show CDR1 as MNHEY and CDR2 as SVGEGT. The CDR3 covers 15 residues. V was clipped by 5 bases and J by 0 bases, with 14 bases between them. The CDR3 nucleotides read TGTGCCAGCAGTGAGGGACTTCTGAGCTCCTACGAGCAGTACTTC. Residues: CASSEGLLSSYEQYF.

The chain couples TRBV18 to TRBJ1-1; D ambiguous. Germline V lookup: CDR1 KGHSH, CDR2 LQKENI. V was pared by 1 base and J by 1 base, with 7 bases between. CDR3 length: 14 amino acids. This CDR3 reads CASSPLVANTEAFF. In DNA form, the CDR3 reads TGTGCCAGCTCACCACTTGTAGCGAACACTGAAGCTTTCTTT.

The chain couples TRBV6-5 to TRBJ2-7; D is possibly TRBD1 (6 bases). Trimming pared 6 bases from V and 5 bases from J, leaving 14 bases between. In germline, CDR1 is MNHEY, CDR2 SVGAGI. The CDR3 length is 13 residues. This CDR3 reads CASRSIDRHEQYF. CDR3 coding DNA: TGTGCCAGCAGATCCATTGACAGGCACGAGCAGTACTTC.

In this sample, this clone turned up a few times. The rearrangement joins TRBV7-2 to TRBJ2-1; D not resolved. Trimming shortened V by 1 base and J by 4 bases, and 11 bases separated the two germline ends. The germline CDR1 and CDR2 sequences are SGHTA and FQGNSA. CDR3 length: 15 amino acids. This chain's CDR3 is CASSLGSDGYNEQFF. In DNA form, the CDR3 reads TGTGCCAGCAGCTTAGGGAGTGACGGGTACAATGAGCAGTTCTTC.

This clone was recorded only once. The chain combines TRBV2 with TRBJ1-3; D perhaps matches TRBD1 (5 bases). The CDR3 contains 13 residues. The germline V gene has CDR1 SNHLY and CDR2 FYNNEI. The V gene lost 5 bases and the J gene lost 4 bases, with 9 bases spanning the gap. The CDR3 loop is CASSQGPGNTIYF. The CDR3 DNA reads TGTGCCAGCAGTCAGGGTCCGGGAAACACCATATATTTT.

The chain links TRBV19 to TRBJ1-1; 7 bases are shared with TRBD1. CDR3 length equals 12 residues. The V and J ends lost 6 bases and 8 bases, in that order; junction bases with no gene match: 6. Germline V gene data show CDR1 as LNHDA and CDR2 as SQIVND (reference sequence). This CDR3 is CASSQPGQEAFF. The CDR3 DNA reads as TGTGCCAGTAGCCAACCGGGACAGGAAGCTTTCTTT.

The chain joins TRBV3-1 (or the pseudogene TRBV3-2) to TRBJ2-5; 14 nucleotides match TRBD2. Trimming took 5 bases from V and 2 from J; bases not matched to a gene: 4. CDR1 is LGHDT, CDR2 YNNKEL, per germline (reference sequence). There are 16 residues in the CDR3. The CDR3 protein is CASSWTSGGQQETQYF. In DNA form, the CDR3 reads TGTGCCAGCAGCTGGACTAGCGGGGGGCAACAAGAGACCCAGTACTTC.

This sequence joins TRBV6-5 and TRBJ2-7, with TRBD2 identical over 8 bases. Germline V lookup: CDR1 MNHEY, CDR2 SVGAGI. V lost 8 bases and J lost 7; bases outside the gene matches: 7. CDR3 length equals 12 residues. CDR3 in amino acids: CASRHSGGEQYF. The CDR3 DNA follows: TGTGCCAGCCGACACTCGGGGGGGGAGCAGTACTTC.

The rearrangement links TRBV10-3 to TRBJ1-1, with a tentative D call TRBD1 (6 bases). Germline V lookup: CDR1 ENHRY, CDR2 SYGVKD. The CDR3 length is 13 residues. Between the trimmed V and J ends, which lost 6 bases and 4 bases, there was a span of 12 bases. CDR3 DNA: TGTGCCATCAGGCAACAGGGAAGCACTGAAGCTTTCTTT. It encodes CAIRQQGSTEAFF.

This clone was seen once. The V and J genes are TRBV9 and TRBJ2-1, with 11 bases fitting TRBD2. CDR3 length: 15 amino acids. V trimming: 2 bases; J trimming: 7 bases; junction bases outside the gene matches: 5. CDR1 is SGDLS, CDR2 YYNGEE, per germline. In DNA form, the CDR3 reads TGTGCCAGCAGCGTCGGACTAGCGGGTTATAATGAGCAGTTCTTC. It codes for CASSVGLAGYNEQFF.

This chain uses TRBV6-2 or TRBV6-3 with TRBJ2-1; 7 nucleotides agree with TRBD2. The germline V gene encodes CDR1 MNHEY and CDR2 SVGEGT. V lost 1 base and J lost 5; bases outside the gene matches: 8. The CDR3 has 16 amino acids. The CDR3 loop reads CASSYFRDYPDNEQFF. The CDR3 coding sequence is TGTGCCAGCAGTTACTTCCGGGACTACCCGGACAATGAGCAGTTCTTC.

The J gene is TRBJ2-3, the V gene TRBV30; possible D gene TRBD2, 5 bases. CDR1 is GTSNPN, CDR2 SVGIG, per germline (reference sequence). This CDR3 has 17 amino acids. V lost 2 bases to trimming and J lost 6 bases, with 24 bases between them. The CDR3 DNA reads TGTGCCTGGAGTTCGGGCCAAATTCGGCCGAGGAGGGATACGCAGTATTTT. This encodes CAWSSGQIRPRRDTQYF. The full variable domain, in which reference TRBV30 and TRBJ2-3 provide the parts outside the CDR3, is SQTIHQWPATLVQPVGSPLSLECTVEGTSNPNLYWYRQAAGRGLQLLFYSVGIGQISSEVPQNLSASRPQDRQFILSSKKLLLSDSGFYLCAWSSGQIRPRRDTQYFGPGTRLTVL.

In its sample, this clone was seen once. The CDR3 spells CSVGDRMRQETQYF. The CDR3 nucleotides are TGCAGCGTTGGGGACAGAATGAGACAAGAGACCCAGTACTTC. The J gene is TRBJ2-5, the V gene TRBV29-1; 7 bases align to TRBD1. CDR1 and CDR2 (germline): SQVTM, ANQGSEA. The CDR3 is 14 residues long. Trimming took 4 bases from V and 2 from J; bases not matched to a gene: 7.

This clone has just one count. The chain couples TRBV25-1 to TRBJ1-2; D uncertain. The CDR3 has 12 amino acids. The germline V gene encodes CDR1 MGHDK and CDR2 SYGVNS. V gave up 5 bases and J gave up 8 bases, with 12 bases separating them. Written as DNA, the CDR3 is TGTGCCAGCAGTACGGCGGGTGGGGGCTACACCTTC. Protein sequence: CASSTAGGGYTF.

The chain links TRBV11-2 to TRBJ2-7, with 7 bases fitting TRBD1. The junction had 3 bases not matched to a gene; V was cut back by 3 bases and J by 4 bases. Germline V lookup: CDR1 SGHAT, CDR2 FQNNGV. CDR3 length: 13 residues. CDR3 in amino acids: CASSFGRGYEQYF. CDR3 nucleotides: TGTGCCAGCAGCTTCGGCAGGGGGTACGAGCAGTACTTC. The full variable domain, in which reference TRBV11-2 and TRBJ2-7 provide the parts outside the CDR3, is EAGVAQSPRYKIIEKRQSVAFWCNPISGHATLYWYQQILGQGPKLLIQFQNNGVVDDSQLPKDRFSAERLKGVDSTLKIQPAKLEDSAVYLCASSFGRGYEQYFGPGTRLTVT.

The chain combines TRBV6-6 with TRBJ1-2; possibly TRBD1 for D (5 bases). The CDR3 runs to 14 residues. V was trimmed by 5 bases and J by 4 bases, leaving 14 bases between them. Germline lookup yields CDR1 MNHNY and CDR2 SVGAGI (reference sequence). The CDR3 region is CASSASGISYGYTF. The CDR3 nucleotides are TGTGCCAGCAGTGCATCAGGGATTAGCTATGGCTACACCTTC.